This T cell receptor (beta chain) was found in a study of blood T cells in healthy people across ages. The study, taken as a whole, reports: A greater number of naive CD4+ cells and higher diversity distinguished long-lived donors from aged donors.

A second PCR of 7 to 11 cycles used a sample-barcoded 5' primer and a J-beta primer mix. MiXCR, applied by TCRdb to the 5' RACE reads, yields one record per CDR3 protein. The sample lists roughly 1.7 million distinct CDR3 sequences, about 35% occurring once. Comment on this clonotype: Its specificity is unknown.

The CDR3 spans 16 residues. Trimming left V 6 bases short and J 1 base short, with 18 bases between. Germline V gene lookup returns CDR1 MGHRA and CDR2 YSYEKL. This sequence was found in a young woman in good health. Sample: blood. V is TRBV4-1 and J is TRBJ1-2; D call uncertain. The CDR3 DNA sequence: TGCGCCAGCAGGTTGGAAGATGGGCCTCTTAACTATGGCTACACCTTC. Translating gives CASRLEDGPLNYGYTF.